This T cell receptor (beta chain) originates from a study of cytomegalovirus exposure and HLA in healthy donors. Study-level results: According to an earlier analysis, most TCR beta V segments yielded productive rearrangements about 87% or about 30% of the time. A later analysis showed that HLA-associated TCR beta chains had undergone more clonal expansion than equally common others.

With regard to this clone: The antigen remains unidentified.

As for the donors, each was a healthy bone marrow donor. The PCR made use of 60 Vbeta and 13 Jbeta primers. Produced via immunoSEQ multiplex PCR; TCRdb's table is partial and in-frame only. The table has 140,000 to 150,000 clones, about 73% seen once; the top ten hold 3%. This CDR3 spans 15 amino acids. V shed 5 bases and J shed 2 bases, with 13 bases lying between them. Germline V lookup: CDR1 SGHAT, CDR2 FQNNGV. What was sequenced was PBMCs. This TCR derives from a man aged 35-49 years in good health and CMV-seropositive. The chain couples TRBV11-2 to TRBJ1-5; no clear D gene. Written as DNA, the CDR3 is TGTGCCAGCAGCCGAGGGAATTCGGGCAATCAGCCCCAGCATTTT. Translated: CASSRGNSGNQPQHF.